What follows are 19 T cell receptor beta chains derived from one specimen sequenced in a study of radiation and T cells in renal cell carcinoma. Sequencing used immunoSEQ multiplex PCR; TCRdb keeps in-frame clones, though not all of them. The sample comprises around 120,000 clones, around four fifths of which are singletons, and 1.9% rests with the top ten. The time point here: blood 2 weeks post-SBRT. The treatment is: 15 Gy SBRT to primary tumor, nephrectomy 4 weeks later. The sequencing used blood, collected from a patient whose treatment included radiotherapy and nephrectomy. All receptors derive from a woman aged 60 to 75 with renal cell carcinoma.

The rearrangement uses TRBV5-1 and TRBJ2-1; D ambiguous. V was pared by 0 bases and J by 3 bases, with 13 bases between. Germline CDR1 and CDR2: SGHRS and YFSETQ. The CDR3 extends over 16 amino acids. CDR3 loop: CASSLDRATVYNEQFF. CDR3 nucleotides: TGCGCCAGCAGCTTGGATCGGGCTACTGTCTACAATGAGCAGTTCTTC.

This clone has a single count. The chain employs TRBV10-3 and TRBJ2-7; D might be TRBD1 (6 bases). The CDR3 spans 12 residues. Trimming removed 4 bases at V and 4 bases at J, with 8 bases between. Germline V gives CDR1 ENHRY, CDR2 SYGVKD. The CDR3 nucleotides read TGTGCCATCAGTGCGGACAGTTACGAGCAGTACTTC. Its protein is CAISADSYEQYF.

The chain employs TRBV10-3 and TRBJ1-3; possibly TRBD1 for D (6 bases). Germline V gene data show CDR1 as ENHRY and CDR2 as SYGVKD. V was trimmed by 8 bases and J by 0 bases, leaving 11 bases between them. The CDR3 spans 14 residues. CDR3 nucleotide sequence: TGTGCCATCCGAGGACAGTTCTCTGGAAACACCATATATTTT. This translates into CAIRGQFSGNTIYF.

The genes are TRBV6-5 and TRBJ1-5, with a possible D match to TRBD1 (6 bases). The germline V gene has CDR1 MNHEY and CDR2 SVGAGI. V gave up 4 bases and J gave up 3 bases, with 10 bases separating them. The CDR3 runs to 14 residues. CDR3 coding DNA: TGTGCCAGCAGTTTAGACAGGAACAATCAGCCCCAGCATTTT. Its protein product is CASSLDRNNQPQHF.

The V call is TRBV6-1, the J call TRBJ1-5; no reliable D call. V lost 1 base, J lost 4 bases, and 8 bases lay in between. Germline V gene data show CDR1 as MNHNS and CDR2 as SASEGT. The length of the CDR3 is 14 residues. The DNA for the CDR3 is TGTGCCAGCAGTGAAGGGATCCAGAATCAGCCCCAGCATTTT. Translation: CASSEGIQNQPQHF.

As regards this clone: The sample carries other DNA sequences with the same CDR3. The rearrangement joins TRBV4-1 to TRBJ1-5, with D unclear. Germline assignment: CDR1 MGHRA and CDR2 YSYEKL. The CDR3 loop spans 14 amino acids. The V and J ends lost 0 bases and 3 bases respectively, with 6 bases between them. DNA of the CDR3: TGCGCCAGCAGCCAAGACATCGCCAATCAGCCCCAGCATTTT. Translated, it gives CASSQDIANQPQHF.

This clone was picked up one time. The same CDR3 also results from other DNA sequences found in this sample. The rearrangement links TRBV6-5 to TRBJ1-1, with D hard to call. V lost 2 bases and J lost 1, with 5 bases in between. The CDR3 runs 13 residues. Germline-derived CDR1 and CDR2 are MNHEY and SVGAGI. The chain's CDR3 is CASSYGGNTEAFF. In DNA form, the CDR3 reads TGTGCCAGCAGTTACGGCGGGAACACTGAAGCTTTCTTT.

Regarding this clone: The sample carries other DNA sequences with the same CDR3. The chain recombines TRBV18 with TRBJ2-7; 8 bases are shared with TRBD1. The J segment lost 3 bases and the V segment lost 6 bases, leaving 4 bases of the junction unmatched. Germline CDR1 is KGHSH and CDR2 is LQKENI. The CDR3 consists of 13 residues. The CDR3 bases are TGTGCCAGCTCCCCAGGGACAGGCTACGAGCAGTACTTC. It codes for CASSPGTGYEQYF.

This sequence joins TRBV2 and TRBJ1-2, with 7 bases identical to TRBD1. The junction had 12 bases not matched to a gene; V was cut back by 7 bases and J by 7 bases. Looked up from germline, CDR1 is SNHLY and CDR2 is FYNNEI. The CDR3 is made up of 14 amino acids. CDR3 DNA: TGTGCCAGCACGGGGACAAACAGGGGTGGTGGCTACACCTTC. This encodes CASTGTNRGGGYTF. The full variable domain, in which reference TRBV2 and TRBJ1-2 provide the parts outside the CDR3, is EPEVTQTPSHQVTQMGQEVILRCVPISNHLYFYWYRQILGQKVEFLVSFYNNEISEKSEIFDDQFSVERPDGSNFTLKIRSTKLEDSAMYFCASTGTNRGGGYTFGSGTRLTVV.

In DNA form, the CDR3 reads TGTGCCAGCAGCGCAGGGGGGGGTGGCACAGATACGCAGTATTTT. Its protein product is CASSAGGGGTDTQYF. The chain uses TRBV7-6 and TRBJ2-3, with D perhaps being TRBD1 or TRBD2 (7 bases each). The CDR3 is 15 residues long. The germline V gene has CDR1 SGHVS and CDR2 FNYEAQ. With 5 bases removed from V and 1 base from J, the gap between germline ends came to 13 bases.

V is TRBV7-3 and J is TRBJ1-1; weak D call: TRBD1 (5 bases). Trimming left V 1 base short and J 5 bases short, with 11 bases between. This CDR3 region has 14 residues. CDR1 and CDR2 (germline): SGHTA, FQGTGA. The CDR3: CASSLRQGGTEAFF. The CDR3 DNA reads TGTGCCAGCAGCTTAAGGCAGGGTGGAACTGAAGCTTTCTTT. Together with reference TRBV7-3 and TRBJ1-1, the CDR3 gives the full variable domain: GAGVSQTPSNKVTEKGKYVELRCDPISGHTALYWYRQSLGQGPEFLIYFQGTGAADDSGLPNDRFFAVRPEGSVSTLKIQRTERGDSAVYLCASSLRQGGTEAFFGQGTRLTVV.

The V call is TRBV11-1, the J call TRBJ1-1, with TRBD1 identical over 7 bases. CDR1 is SGHAT and CDR2 is FQDESV in the germline V gene (reference sequence). The CDR3 consists of 15 residues. The J segment lost 7 bases and the V segment lost 5 bases, leaving 13 bases of the junction unmatched. This chain's CDR3 is CASSLRGTATLEAFF. CDR3 DNA: TGTGCCAGCAGCCTCCGTGGGACAGCGACCCTTGAAGCTTTCTTT. Complete variable domain (other parts from reference TRBV11-1 and TRBJ1-1): EAEVAQSPRYKITEKSQAVAFWCDPISGHATLYWYRQILGQGPELLVQFQDESVVDDSQLPKDRFSAERLKGVDSTLKIQPAELGDSAMYLCASSLRGTATLEAFFGQGTRLTVV.

The chain is built from TRBV5-1 and TRBJ1-1, with D perhaps TRBD1 (6 bases). The V gene lost 6 bases and the J gene lost 1 base, with 16 bases spanning the gap. The CDR3 contains 15 residues. Germline V gives CDR1 SGHRS, CDR2 YFSETQ. The CDR3, as DNA: TGCGCCAGCACCCTATCCGGGGGCGCGAACACTGAAGCTTTCTTT. Translated: CASTLSGGANTEAFF.

V and J are TRBV30 and TRBJ1-2, with 8 positions matching TRBD1. After removal of 7 bases from V and 4 bases from J, the junction contained 5 bases not matched to a gene. Germline assignment: CDR1 GTSNPN and CDR2 SVGIG (reference sequence). The CDR3 spans 12 residues. The CDR3 loop reads CASDRVPYGYTF. The CDR3 DNA sequence: TGTGCCTCGGACAGGGTCCCCTATGGCTACACCTTC.

The chain is built from TRBV19 and TRBJ1-2, with D possibly TRBD1 on 5 matching bases. Trimming took 0 bases from V and 8 from J, leaving 10 bases between them. Looked up from germline, CDR1 is LNHDA and CDR2 is SQIVND (reference sequence). The CDR3 length is 13 residues. CDR3 sequence (DNA): TGTGCCAGTAGTATAGAGGGGCGGACGGGCTACACCTTC. Encoded protein: CASSIEGRTGYTF.

This clone was detected only once. V usage is TRBV7-9 and J usage is TRBJ1-4; no clear D gene. The germline V gene has CDR1 SEHNR and CDR2 FQNEAQ (reference sequence). The ends were cut back, 3 bases at V and 4 bases at J, with 9 bases in the middle. The CDR3 has 14 residues. DNA of the CDR3: TGTGCCAGCAGCTTGGGCCAGAATAATGAAAAACTGTTTTTT. As protein: CASSLGQNNEKLFF.

V usage is TRBV5-1 and J usage is TRBJ2-5; 7 nucleotides agree with TRBD1. With 4 bases clipped from V and 4 bases from J, the junction kept 10 bases outside the gene matches. Per germline, CDR1 SGHRS and CDR2 YFSETQ. This CDR3 has 15 residues. In DNA, the CDR3 is TGCGCCAGCAGCCTGGAAGGGGGCTGGGGAGAGACCCAGTACTTC. This encodes CASSLEGGWGETQYF.

The genes are TRBV28 and TRBJ1-2; D is uncertain. The germline V gene has CDR1 MDHEN and CDR2 SYDVKM. The CDR3 extends over 14 amino acids. Trimming removed 6 bases at V and 4 bases at J, with 15 bases between. The CDR3 sequence is CASRSPGVGYGYTF. DNA of the CDR3: TGTGCCAGCAGGTCCCCGGGCGTAGGCTATGGCTACACCTTC.

The V and J genes are TRBV4-2 and TRBJ1-2; TRBD1 matches 9 bases. Germline CDR1 is LGHNA and CDR2 is YNFKEQ. V was pared by 1 base and J by 6 bases, with 3 bases of the junction left unmatched. CDR3 size: 14 residues. The CDR3 loop reads CASSQVDRGHGYTF. The DNA for the CDR3 is TGTGCCAGCAGCCAAGTGGACAGGGGCCATGGCTACACCTTC.